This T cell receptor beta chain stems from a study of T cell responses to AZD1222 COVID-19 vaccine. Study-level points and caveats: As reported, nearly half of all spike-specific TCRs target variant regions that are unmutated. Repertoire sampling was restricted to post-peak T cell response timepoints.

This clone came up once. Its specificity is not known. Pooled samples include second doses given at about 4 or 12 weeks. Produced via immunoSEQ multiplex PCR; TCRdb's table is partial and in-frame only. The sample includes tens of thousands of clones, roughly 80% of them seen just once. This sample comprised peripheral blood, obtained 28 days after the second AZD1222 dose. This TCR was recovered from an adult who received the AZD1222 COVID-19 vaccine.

The CDR3 DNA follows: TGCGCCAGCAGTGTAGGGGAAAATCAGCCCCAGCATTTT. Its translation is CASSVGENQPQHF. The chain is built from TRBV5-1 and TRBJ1-5, with a possible D match to TRBD1 (5 bases). V was pared by 5 bases and J by 4 bases, with 10 bases between. Germline CDR1 and CDR2: SGHRS and YFSETQ. This CDR3 comprises 13 residues.